Below are 25 T cell receptor beta chains sequenced from a single sample in a study of shared clonotypes between healthy human individuals. The table came from immunoSEQ multiplex PCR; TCRdb's copy has only in-frame clones and leaves some out. The sample lists over a million clones, roughly 96% occurring once. Sequenced: naive CD4+ T cells sorted from blood. Documented subset: CD45RA+ positively selected. The source is a man younger than 45 in good health.

This clone was seen a single time. V usage is TRBV5-1 and J usage is TRBJ2-6; the D is unclear. The CDR3 is 15 residues long. V lost 2 bases and J 1 base, leaving 7 bases between the germline ends. The germline gives CDR1 SGHRS, CDR2 YFSETQ. The CDR3 coding sequence is TGCGCCAGCAGCTTTCTTGAGTCTGGGGCCAACGTCCTGACTTTC. Translation gives CASSFLESGANVLTF.

Here the CDR3 reads CASSLAVPRSFEQYF. The CDR3 region has the DNA TGTGCCAGCAGTTTAGCGGTACCCAGATCGTTCGAGCAGTACTTC. V and J are TRBV6-6 and TRBJ2-7; D possibly corresponds to TRBD2 (6 bases). The CDR3 loop spans 15 amino acids. V was trimmed by 4 bases and J by 6 bases, leaving 19 bases between them. Germline V gives CDR1 MNHNY, CDR2 SVGAGI (reference sequence).

V is TRBV28 and J is TRBJ2-7; weak D call: TRBD2 (7 bases). There are 15 residues in the CDR3. CDR1 and CDR2 (germline): MDHEN, SYDVKM. Trimming cost V 5 bases and J 6 bases, with 20 bases left between them. CDR3 loop: CASSPSEGGGPEQYF. The CDR3 coding sequence is TGTGCCAGCAGTCCGTCGGAAGGGGGAGGGCCCGAGCAGTACTTC.

The CDR3 DNA reads TGCAGCGTTGTTATGACATACAATGAGCAGTTCTTC. Translating gives CSVVMTYNEQFF. The rearrangement links TRBV29-1 to TRBJ2-1; D not certain. V was clipped by 4 bases and J by 4 bases, with 8 bases between them. The germline gives CDR1 SQVTM, CDR2 ANQGSEA. This CDR3 region has 12 residues.

V gene TRBV5-1 combines with J gene TRBJ1-1, with 8 bases identical to TRBD1. The CDR3 length is 15 residues. The V and J ends lost 0 bases and 5 bases, in that order; junction bases with no gene match: 6. Germline lookup yields CDR1 SGHRS and CDR2 YFSETQ. CDR3: CASSLGSGGATEAFF. CDR3 nucleotides: TGCGCCAGCAGCTTGGGGTCAGGGGGCGCGACTGAAGCTTTCTTT.

This clone was detected only once. The chain is built from TRBV27 and TRBJ2-7, with D possibly matching TRBD2 (5 bases). Trimming pared 2 bases from V and 2 bases from J, leaving 19 bases between. Germline assignment: CDR1 MNHEY and CDR2 SMNVEV (reference sequence). This CDR3 has 17 amino acids. CDR3 nucleotide sequence: TGTGCCAGCAGTTTAGTCCCCCCTCTAGCCACTGCCTACGAGCAGTACTTC. Translating gives CASSLVPPLATAYEQYF.

The chain carries TRBV28 and TRBJ2-5, with a possible D match to TRBD1 (6 bases). Germline V gene sequence: CDR1 MDHEN, CDR2 SYDVKM. CDR3 length: 17 residues. V was clipped by 7 bases and J by 5 bases, with 26 bases between them. The CDR3 loop is CASTPPTGPFVAETQYF. Written as DNA, the CDR3 is TGTGCCAGCACCCCTCCGACAGGACCCTTCGTTGCGGAGACCCAGTACTTC.

In DNA, the CDR3 is TGTGCCAGCAGTTTCGGACTCTTAGCGGAGCAGTACTTC. This sequence encodes CASSFGLLAEQYF. The chain links TRBV6-5 to TRBJ2-7, with D tentatively TRBD2 (5 bases). Per the germline V gene, CDR1 is MNHEY and CDR2 is SVGAGI. V was shortened by 4 bases and J by 7 bases, with 14 bases between the two germline ends. The length of the CDR3 is 13 residues.

This clone was observed once. J is TRBJ2-5 and V is TRBV29-1; 7 nucleotides agree with TRBD2. CDR1 is SQVTM, CDR2 ANQGSEA, per germline. The CDR3 totals 14 residues. Trimming took 4 bases from V and 2 from J; bases not matched to a gene: 7. As DNA, the CDR3 is TGCAGCGTTGTGGGCGGGAGAGATCAAGAGACCCAGTACTTC. The encoded protein is CSVVGGRDQETQYF.

This rearrangement joins TRBV14 to TRBJ2-1, with D possibly called TRBD1 or TRBD2 (5 bases each). CDR1 and CDR2 (germline): SGHDN, FVKESK. V gave up 4 bases and J gave up 4 bases, with 14 bases separating them. The CDR3 extends over 15 amino acids. The CDR3 DNA reads as TGTGCCAGCAGCCTGGGGGTAAGCACATACAATGAGCAGTTCTTC. This gives the protein CASSLGVSTYNEQFF.

This chain connects TRBV12-5 to TRBJ2-1, with TRBD1 as a possible D gene (6 bases). CDR3 size: 16 residues. The germline V gene has CDR1 LGHNT and CDR2 FRNRAP. The V gene lost 1 base and the J gene lost 8 bases, with 18 bases spanning the gap. The CDR3 nucleotides are TGTGCTAGTGGTTTGGGAACAGGGAACCGGCCGGATGAGCAGTTCTTC. Its translation is CASGLGTGNRPDEQFF.

The rearrangement joins TRBV4-3 to TRBJ1-3; a weak D match, TRBD1 (6 bases). Germline CDR1 and CDR2: LGHNA and YSLEER. V was trimmed by 4 bases and J by 2 bases, leaving 12 bases between them. CDR3 length: 15 residues. CDR3 nucleotides: TGCGCCAGCAGCCCATCCAGGGGTCCTGGAAACACCATATATTTT. It encodes CASSPSRGPGNTIYF.

The chain is built from TRBV7-2 and TRBJ2-7, with D possibly TRBD1 on 5 matching bases. This CDR3 region has 13 residues. CDR1 is SGHTA and CDR2 is FQGNSA in the germline V gene. The V gene lost 3 bases and the J gene lost 2 bases, with 8 bases spanning the gap. Here the CDR3 reads CASSFQGTYEQYF. CDR3 nucleotide sequence: TGTGCCAGCAGCTTTCAGGGCACCTACGAGCAGTACTTC. The variable domain in full, completed from reference TRBV7-2 and TRBJ2-7, reads GAGVSQSPSNKVTEKGKDVELRCDPISGHTALYWYRQSLGQGLEFLIYFQGNSAPDKSGLPSDRFSAERTGGSVSTLTIQRTQQEDSAVYLCASSFQGTYEQYFGPGTRLTVT.

The chain has TRBV11-2 and TRBJ2-1, with a weak D call TRBD1 (6 bases). The CDR3 totals 14 residues. V was trimmed by 3 bases and J by 7 bases, leaving 13 bases between them. Germline CDR1 SGHAT, CDR2 FQNNGV. DNA of the CDR3: TGTGCCAGCAGCTTGAGGGAAGGGGGAAATGAGCAGTTCTTC. Encoded protein: CASSLREGGNEQFF.

The gene calls are TRBV9 and TRBJ2-1; 7 nucleotides agree with TRBD1. CDR1 is SGDLS, CDR2 YYNGEE, per germline. J lost 0 bases, V lost 4 bases, and 4 bases had no gene match. The CDR3 is 15 residues long. The DNA of the CDR3 is TGTGCCAGCAGCTTCCGGGACAGCTCCTACAATGAGCAGTTCTTC. It yields the protein CASSFRDSSYNEQFF.

The chain carries TRBV18 and TRBJ2-2; D is uncertain. Trimming pared 5 bases from V and 4 bases from J, leaving 17 bases between. This CDR3 contains 16 residues. Germline CDR1 KGHSH, CDR2 LQKENI. CDR3 sequence: CASSKQPIFATGELFF. The CDR3, as DNA: TGTGCCAGCTCAAAGCAACCGATTTTTGCCACCGGGGAGCTGTTTTTT.

This clone was counted a few times. The chain is built from TRBV19 and TRBJ1-5, with TRBD1 matching over 11 bases. The V and J ends lost 5 bases and 2 bases, in that order; junction bases with no gene match: 11. From germline, CDR1 is LNHDA and CDR2 SQIVND (reference sequence). This CDR3 contains 18 residues. CDR3 nucleotides: TGTGCCAGTAGTTCGGACAGGGGGCGGCGGGTTGGCAATCAGCCCCAGCATTTT. This gives the protein CASSSDRGRRVGNQPQHF.

The V gene is TRBV28, the J gene TRBJ2-7; D remains unclear. Germline CDR1 reads MDHEN; CDR2 reads SYDVKM. The CDR3 totals 12 residues. V was shortened by 7 bases and J by 5 bases, with 12 bases between the two germline ends. CDR3 sequence reads: CASNTGSDEQYF. In DNA, the CDR3 is TGTGCCAGCAACACTGGATCAGACGAGCAGTACTTC.

The rearrangement uses TRBV6-1 and TRBJ2-7; D might be TRBD1 (5 bases). The CDR3 is 15 amino acids. V lost 4 bases, J lost 0 bases, and 13 bases lay in between. Germline CDR1 and CDR2: MNHNS and SASEGT. CDR3 in DNA: TGTGCCAGCAGTGTGGACATAAAGAGCTCCTACGAGCAGTACTTC. It specifies CASSVDIKSSYEQYF.

The rearrangement joins TRBV4-1 to TRBJ2-5; possibly TRBD1 or TRBD2 for D (5 bases each). V lost 4 bases and J lost 7, with 22 bases in between. CDR3 length equals 16 residues. Germline-derived CDR1 and CDR2 are MGHRA and YSYEKL. The CDR3 reads CASSRQILGVNGTQYF. DNA of the CDR3: TGCGCCAGCAGCCGGCAGATTCTGGGGGTCAATGGGACCCAGTACTTC.

With regard to this clone: Other DNA sequences within the sample encode an identical CDR3. V usage is TRBV6-5 and J usage is TRBJ2-1; D is possibly TRBD1 (5 bases). CDR1 MNHEY and CDR2 SVGAGI come from the germline V gene. The CDR3 sequence is 13 residues long. V lost 3 bases and J 4 bases, leaving 7 bases between the germline ends. The CDR3 DNA sequence: TGTGCCAGCAGTTATAAGGGGTACAATGAGCAGTTCTTC. Amino acids: CASSYKGYNEQFF.

CDR3 loop: CASSFDRVQPQHF. CDR3 in DNA: TGTGCCAGCAGCTTTGACAGGGTTCAGCCCCAGCATTTT. The genes are TRBV7-2 and TRBJ1-5; TRBD1 agrees at 7 bases. From germline, CDR1 is SGHTA and CDR2 FQGNSA. The trim removed 3 bases at V and 6 bases at J, leaving 2 bases unmatched. The CDR3 runs 13 residues.

The chain has TRBV5-4 and TRBJ1-4; 7 bases agree with TRBD1. V was pared by 4 bases and J by 4 bases, with 13 bases of the junction left unmatched. From germline, CDR1 is SGHNT and CDR2 YYREEE (reference sequence). CDR3 size: 17 residues. This CDR3 reads CASSRRTGEIYNEKLFF. In nucleotides, the CDR3 is TGTGCCAGCAGCAGACGGACAGGCGAGATATATAATGAAAAACTGTTTTTT.

J is TRBJ2-7 and V is TRBV11-2, with 9 nucleotides matching TRBD2. This CDR3 contains 14 residues. V lost 5 bases to trimming and J lost 5 bases; unmatched junction nucleotides: 7. The germline gives CDR1 SGHAT, CDR2 FQNNGV. The CDR3 coding sequence is TGTGCCAGCAGCCCGGTAGCGGGAGTTCACGAGCAGTACTTC. Residues: CASSPVAGVHEQYF.

This chain links TRBV5-1 with TRBJ2-7; weak D call: TRBD2 (6 bases). This CDR3 comprises 13 residues. The V and J ends lost 4 bases and 3 bases respectively, with 11 bases between them. The germline V gene has CDR1 SGHRS and CDR2 YFSETQ. CDR3 DNA: TGCGCCAGCAGCGGCGGGACGATCTACGAGCAGTACTTC. Translated: CASSGGTIYEQYF.